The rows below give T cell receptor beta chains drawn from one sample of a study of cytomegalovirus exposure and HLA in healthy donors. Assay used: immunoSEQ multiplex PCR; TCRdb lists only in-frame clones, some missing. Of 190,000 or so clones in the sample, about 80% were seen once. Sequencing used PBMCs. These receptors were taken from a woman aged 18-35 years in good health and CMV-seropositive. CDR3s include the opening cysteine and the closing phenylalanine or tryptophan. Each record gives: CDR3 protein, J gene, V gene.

CDR3 protein: CASSPLGGVEDEQYF
J gene: TRBJ2-7
V gene: TRBV27

CDR3 protein: CASRAGTGVRLQHF
J gene: TRBJ1-5
V gene: TRBV2

CDR3 protein: CSASKTGSYTF
J gene: TRBJ1-2
V gene: TRBV29-1

CDR3 protein: CASSPSGLNQPQHF
J gene: TRBJ1-5
V gene: TRBV18

CDR3 protein: CASSPGQGRPYEQYF
J gene: .
V gene: TRBV6-1

CDR3 protein: CASSVKATSGETQYF
J gene: TRBJ2-5
V gene: TRBV9

CDR3 protein: CASSLNGGELFF
J gene: TRBJ2-2
V gene: TRBV4-1

CDR3 protein: CASSLGLDRGGFELFF
J gene: TRBJ1-4
V gene: TRBV5-1

CDR3 protein: CASMVSWRSTDTQYF
J gene: TRBJ2-3
V gene: TRBV19

CDR3 protein: CASSEQGASYNEQFF
J gene: TRBJ2-1
V gene: TRBV9

CDR3 protein: CASSPLGTGWNENSGNTIYF
J gene: TRBJ1-3
V gene: TRBV18

CDR3 protein: CASSSYRGHNEQFF
J gene: TRBJ2-1
V gene: TRBV6-1

CDR3 protein: CASRRGASDSPLHF
J gene: TRBJ1-6
V gene: TRBV2

CDR3 protein: CASSYETAHSPLHF
J gene: TRBJ1-6
V gene: TRBV7-2

CDR3 protein: CASSLNTGQRNSPLHF
J gene: TRBJ1-6
V gene: TRBV5-6

CDR3 protein: CASSVEGGRVGELFF
J gene: TRBJ2-2
V gene: TRBV9

CDR3 protein: CASSVAGVEAFF
J gene: TRBJ1-1
V gene: TRBV6-1

CDR3 protein: CASSVGLTSGSDTQYF
J gene: TRBJ2-3
V gene: TRBV25-1

CDR3 protein: CASSLASGGAIRPGPTDTQYF
J gene: TRBJ2-3
V gene: TRBV7-2

CDR3 protein: CASSAGVQETQYF
J gene: TRBJ2-5
V gene: TRBV18

CDR3 protein: CASSLGVLDFAEAFF
J gene: TRBJ1-1
V gene: TRBV11-2

CDR3 protein: CASRQGDGYTF
J gene: TRBJ1-2
V gene: TRBV19

CDR3 protein: CATSRREIGQPQHF
J gene: TRBJ1-5
V gene: TRBV15

CDR3 protein: CASSLASSGGAETQYF
J gene: TRBJ2-5
V gene: TRBV5-1

CDR3 protein: CASSLGDRGPSDTQYF
J gene: TRBJ2-3
V gene: TRBV5-4

CDR3 protein: CASSLFDEQFF
J gene: TRBJ2-1
V gene: TRBV5-1

CDR3 protein: CASAGPNQPQHF
J gene: TRBJ1-5
V gene: TRBV25-1

CDR3 protein: CASRQGLAVLSYNEQFF
J gene: TRBJ2-1
V gene: TRBV2

CDR3 protein: CASSLSWGAGGSTDTQYF
J gene: TRBJ2-3
V gene: TRBV5-4

CDR3 protein: CASSFGAGWDEQFF
J gene: TRBJ2-1
V gene: TRBV5-1

CDR3 protein: CASSFHDTEMNTEAFF
J gene: TRBJ1-1
V gene: TRBV7-9

CDR3 protein: CASSVTGVGNTGELFF
J gene: TRBJ2-2
V gene: TRBV9

CDR3 protein: CASSGTGGGEKLFF
J gene: TRBJ1-4
V gene: TRBV2

CDR3 protein: CATSRDGNEQYF
J gene: TRBJ2-7
V gene: TRBV15

CDR3 protein: CARPEQNTGELFF
J gene: TRBJ2-2
V gene: TRBV7-9

CDR3 protein: CATSRVAETQYF
J gene: TRBJ2-5
V gene: TRBV15

CDR3 protein: CASSRGGPNTEAFF
J gene: TRBJ1-1
V gene: TRBV9

CDR3 protein: CASSHPAGGLDEQYF
J gene: TRBJ2-7
V gene: TRBV4-1

CDR3 protein: CASSSKKDAVQFF
J gene: TRBJ2-1
V gene: TRBV7-6

CDR3 protein: CASTLLGGVGNQPQHF
J gene: TRBJ1-5
V gene: TRBV19

CDR3 protein: CASSLGGSTYEQYF
J gene: TRBJ2-7
V gene: TRBV5-4

CDR3 protein: CASRFGQGNSPLHF
J gene: TRBJ1-6
V gene: TRBV27

CDR3 protein: CASSLNIGVYEQYF
J gene: TRBJ2-7
V gene: TRBV7-3

CDR3 protein: CASSQDRGTGQPQHF
J gene: TRBJ1-5
V gene: TRBV4-2

CDR3 protein: CASSRGDISGGQETQYF
J gene: TRBJ2-5
V gene: TRBV5-1

CDR3 protein: CASSLAVAGNSNQPQHF
J gene: TRBJ1-5
V gene: TRBV5-6

CDR3 protein: CASSFGPNNEQFF
J gene: TRBJ2-1
V gene: TRBV27

CDR3 protein: CASSEEAAYNEQFF
J gene: TRBJ2-1
V gene: TRBV25-1

CDR3 protein: CASGGGALNTIYF
J gene: TRBJ1-3
V gene: TRBV12-5

CDR3 protein: CASSLPGETQYF
J gene: TRBJ2-5
V gene: TRBV28

CDR3 protein: CASRGPEDRVWNEAFF
J gene: TRBJ1-1
V gene: TRBV10-1

CDR3 protein: CASSLVGWTSGTGELFF
J gene: TRBJ2-2
V gene: TRBV5-1

CDR3 protein: CASSPSGFEQYF
J gene: TRBJ2-7
V gene: TRBV7-2